This TCR beta chain was recorded in a study of radiotherapy plus CTLA-4 blockade in lung cancer. Looking at the study overall: Of the patients, over 15% showed objective responses and roughly 30% attained disease control.

This clone appeared a few times. The antigen is undetermined. The assay was immunoSEQ multiplex PCR, and TCRdb's table has in-frame clones only and misses some. This sample has about 28,000 clones, with around 73% found just once. V was cut by 6 bases and J by 3 bases, with 20 bases left in between. Germline CDR1 KGHSH, CDR2 LQKENI. The length of the CDR3 is 16 residues. Study-wide findings and caveats: Increased serum interferon-beta after radiation also reportedly predicted response strongly.

This TCR came from a human donor with non-small cell lung cancer who had stable disease on radiotherapy plus ipilimumab. Sequenced material: peripheral blood, taken from a patient treated with radiotherapy plus ipilimumab. The chain links TRBV18 to TRBJ1-2; D is ambiguous. The DNA for the CDR3 is TGTGCCAGCTCTCCGAGCCGGGCGTCCCTTCACTATGGCTACACCTTC. It encodes CASSPSRASLHYGYTF.